This TCR beta chain was identified in a study of spatial heterogeneity in lung cancer (dated by TCRdb to about 2019). With regard to the full study: Beta-chain transcripts were consistently detected in greater numbers than alpha-chain transcripts, which likely reflected higher beta-chain transcript abundance. In the raw uncorrected reads, each unique combination of TCR and UMI appeared more than ten times on average. TCR alpha and beta repertoires were quantitatively compared across multiple tumor regions, matched nontumor lung and blood in non-small cell lung cancer. Nonsynonymous mutation counts, determined by whole-exome sequencing of tumor tissue, were related to TCR repertoire features. Both alpha and beta chains were TCR-sequenced in samples taken at surgery, namely 220 tumor regions, 62 to 70 matched nontumor lung samples and some 53 PBMC samples.

The receptor library was made with 5' RACE. The sequencing machine was a NextSeq 500. The TCR library protocol attached a unique molecular identifier to each TCR cDNA molecule to allow correction of PCR and sequencing errors. The source study handled its data this way. TCR identification, UMI-based error correction and CDR3 extraction were all carried out with Decombinator tools. Expanded TCRs were defined as those above a frequency of 2 per 1,000, corresponding to the top 1% of the tumor frequency distribution. Rényi diversity was computed with the R vegan package after subsampling each repertoire 100 times to 5,000 TCRs. CDR3 similarity networks were constructed using string-kernel similarity of amino acid triplets, with links drawn between CDR3s whose pairwise similarity was above 0.82. TCRdb reran the public reads through fastp at Q25 and MiXCR, keeping productive beta chains. A single entry per CDR3 protein holds the most common genes and DNA from its merged rows. In this record, the V and J calls reflect TCRdb's handling and not the investigators' own analysis. In this sample the table shows 30,000 to 45,000 distinct CDR3 sequences, 6.5% to 8.5% of which occur a single time. Around 30% of the sample goes to the ten largest clones.

The germline V and J ends show losses of 4 bases and 8 bases respectively, and no gene match explains 9 bases of the junction. CDR3 length: 15 amino acids, cysteine to phenylalanine. Solely the CDR3 DNA is kept, with 45 bases framed from the first base. From the germline V gene (reference sequence), CDR1 is SGHNT and CDR2 is YYREEE. Broader findings and caveats from the paper: Additional single-cell paired TCR alpha and beta sequencing was considered necessary to confirm, at a functional level, the hypothesis that regional TCRs recognize regional mutations. Ubiquitous expanded tumor TCRs were found in blood more often at tumor resection than at routine follow-up.

The sample's time point, from its label and the paper: sample taken at primary tumor resection. Samples were obtained from 72 patients with early-stage, untreated non-small cell lung cancer from the lung TRACERx cohort. Without any cell sorting, TCR sequencing was performed on whole RNA extracted either from tumor and nontumor lung tissue or from cryopreserved PBMC samples. Only patients with enough RNA available from two or more tumor regions were chosen for TCR sequencing. The sample holds many counts of this clonotype. Its cognate antigen has yet to be identified. Base qualities are not provided; no much larger clone lies one nucleotide away.

This material consisted of PBMCs, taken at surgery. Recombination linked TRBV5-4 to TRBJ2-1, with 10 central nucleotides matching TRBD2. The sequence was collected from a male donor with early-stage non-small cell lung cancer. The sequence in DNA is TGTGCCAGCAGCCGGAGCAGCGGGAGGGCCGATGAGCAGTTCTTC. It encodes CASSRSSGRADEQFF.